This T cell receptor beta chain came from a study of T cells after yellow fever vaccination. Only a few counts were recorded for this clonotype. Its specificity is unknown. CDR3 size: 14 residues. Trimming cost V 6 bases and J 2 bases, with 8 bases left between them. The germline V gene has CDR1 SEHNR and CDR2 FQNEAQ (reference sequence). Regarding the study as a whole: The study noted that FACS-sorted repertoires could contain abundant clonotypes contaminating from the bulk population.

A 5'RACE template-switching step, the method used to make TCR cDNA, added a universal primer site and UMIs. TCRdb re-derived calls from the 5' RACE reads in MiXCR, one entry per CDR3 protein. This sample has around 310,000 distinct CDR3 sequences, with 3% to 4.5% found just once. The sequence was collected from a young man who received the YFV17D yellow fever vaccine. The material was PBMCs, obtained 5 days after the yellow fever booster vaccination. This sequence joins TRBV7-9 and TRBJ2-6; TRBD1 might be the D (6 bases). CDR3 sequence reads: CASRTGAGANVLTF. As DNA, the CDR3 is TGTGCCAGCAGGACAGGTGCTGGGGCCAACGTCCTGACTTTC.